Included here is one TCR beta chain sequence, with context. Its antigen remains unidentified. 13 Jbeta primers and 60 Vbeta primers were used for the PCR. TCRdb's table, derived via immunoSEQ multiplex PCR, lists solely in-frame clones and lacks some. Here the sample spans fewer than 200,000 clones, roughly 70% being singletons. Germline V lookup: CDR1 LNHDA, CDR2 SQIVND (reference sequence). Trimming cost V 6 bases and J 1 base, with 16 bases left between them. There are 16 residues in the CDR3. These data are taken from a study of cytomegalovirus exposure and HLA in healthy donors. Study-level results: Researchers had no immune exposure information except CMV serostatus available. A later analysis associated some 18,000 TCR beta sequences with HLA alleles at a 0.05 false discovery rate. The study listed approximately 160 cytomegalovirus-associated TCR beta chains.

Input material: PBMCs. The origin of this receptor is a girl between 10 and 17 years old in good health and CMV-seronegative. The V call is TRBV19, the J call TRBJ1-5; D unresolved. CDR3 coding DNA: TGTGCCAGTAGAGATGCCCTAGCGGGCAGCAATCAGCCCCAGCATTTT. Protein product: CASRDALAGSNQPQHF.